This TCR beta chain was sequenced during a study of beta chain features in type 1 diabetes. Cell sorting via CD45RO/CCR7/CD25/CD127/CD95/CD27 was performed to obtain CD4+ naive, central memory, regulatory and stem cell-like memory cells. CDR3 length: 11 amino acids. V dropped 7 bases and J dropped 8 bases, with 14 bases sitting between them. Germline loops: CDR1 SQVTM, CDR2 ANQGSEA. As every portion of the isolated RNA was reverse transcribed, the sequencing read expressed TCRB transcripts. TCRdb keeps only in-frame clones here, not all; method: immunoSEQ multiplex PCR. In the table there are 150,000 or so clones, about a tenth of which are singletons. This clone was seen ten or more times. Its antigen is unidentified. General study points: Significant though moderate, a shortening of TCRB CDR3s appeared in all four CD4+ subsets of Type 1 diabetes patients. Individuals with type 1 diabetes displayed fewer insertions and more deletions at VDJ junctions. It was among patients, rather than healthy donors, that naive, central memory and Treg TCRB repertoires appeared more similar.

This chain connects TRBV29-1 to TRBJ1-1, with unresolved D. The sample taken for sequencing was central memory CD4+ T cells from blood. This sequence was found in a man younger than 35 in good health. The CDR3 region has the DNA TGCAGCGCATCCGAGTTCTGGGAAGCTTTCTTT. This translates into CSASEFWEAFF.